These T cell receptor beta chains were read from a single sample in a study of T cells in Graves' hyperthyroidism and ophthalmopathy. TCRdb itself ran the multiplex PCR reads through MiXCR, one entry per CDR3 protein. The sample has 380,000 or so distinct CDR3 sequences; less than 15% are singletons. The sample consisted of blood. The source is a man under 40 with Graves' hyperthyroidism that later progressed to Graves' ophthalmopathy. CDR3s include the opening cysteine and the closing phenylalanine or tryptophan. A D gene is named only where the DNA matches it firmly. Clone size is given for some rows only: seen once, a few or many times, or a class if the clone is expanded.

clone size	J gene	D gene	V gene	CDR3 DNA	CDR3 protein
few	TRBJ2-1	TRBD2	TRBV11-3	TGTGCCAGCAGCTTATGGGGGGGGGGATTTTCCAATGAGCAGTTCTTC	CASSLWGGGFSNEQFF
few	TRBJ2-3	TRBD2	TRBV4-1	TGCGCCAGCAGCCAAGGGCGGGGGGGCATTACAGATACGCAGTATTTT	CASSQGRGGITDTQYF
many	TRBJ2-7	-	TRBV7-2	TGTGCCAGCAGCTTAGCTCGTGAAGACGAGCAGTACTTC	CASSLAREDEQYF
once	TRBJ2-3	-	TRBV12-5	TGTGCTAGTGGCTGGGACCTCCGCCCAGATACGCAGTATTTT	CASGWDLRPDTQYF
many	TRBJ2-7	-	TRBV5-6	TGTGCCAGCAGCTACCCACCCTACGAGCAGTACTTC	CASSYPPYEQYF
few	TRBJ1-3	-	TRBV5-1	TGCGCCAGCAGCTTGGGGACCAGCTCTGGAAACACCATATATTTT	CASSLGTSSGNTIYF
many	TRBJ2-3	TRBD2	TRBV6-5	TGTGCCAGCAGTTACTCCGGGACTAGCGGGGGAGGTAGCACAGATACGCAGTATTTT	CASSYSGTSGGGSTDTQYF
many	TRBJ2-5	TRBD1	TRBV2	TGTGCCAGCAGGGACAGGAGTTGGAAGACCCAGTACTTC	CASRDRSWKTQYF
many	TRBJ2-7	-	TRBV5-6	TGTGCCAGCAGCTGGGGTTCCGGGTTTAGCTCCTACGAGCAGTACTTC	CASSWGSGFSSYEQYF
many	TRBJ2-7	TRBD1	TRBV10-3	TGTGCCATCACCGACAGGGAAGGAAACGAGCAGTACTTC	CAITDREGNEQYF
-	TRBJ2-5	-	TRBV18	TGTGCCAGCTCACCGGAGAGGCAGGGAGTAGAGACCCAGTACTTC	CASSPERQGVETQYF
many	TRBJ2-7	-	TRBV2	TGTGCCAGCAGCCTGGACAGTCGCTACGAGCAGTACTTC	CASSLDSRYEQYF
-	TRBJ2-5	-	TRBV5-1	TGCGCCAGCAGCACTGACGAAGAGACCCAGTACTTC	CASSTDEETQYF
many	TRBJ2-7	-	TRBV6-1	TGTGCCAGCGCCCTAGTTCGGGAATCGTACGAGCAGTACTTC	CASALVRESYEQYF
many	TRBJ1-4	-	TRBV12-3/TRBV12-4	TGTGCCAGCAGCTTCGGTGGGGAAAAACTGTTTTTT	CASSFGGEKLFF
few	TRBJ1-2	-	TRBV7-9	TGTGCCAGCAGCGACGGCCCCAGTGGCTACACCTTC	CASSDGPSGYTF
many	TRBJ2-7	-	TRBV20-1	TGCAGTGCTAGAGATGCGTTGGCCTCCTACGAGCAGTACTTC	CSARDALASYEQYF
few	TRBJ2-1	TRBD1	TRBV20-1	TGCAGTGCTAGCCCGACAGGGGGCTTTGAGCAGTTCTTC	CSASPTGGFEQFF
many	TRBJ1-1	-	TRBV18	TGTGCCAGCTCACCCTGGACGGCGAACACTGAAGCTTTCTTT	CASSPWTANTEAFF
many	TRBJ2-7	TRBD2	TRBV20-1	TGCAGTGCTATCAAGGGACTAGCGGGGGCCTCCTACGAGCAGTACTTC	CSAIKGLAGASYEQYF
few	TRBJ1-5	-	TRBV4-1	TGCGCCAGCAGCCAAGTCGGGGCCTCCCAGCCCCAGCATTTT	CASSQVGASQPQHF
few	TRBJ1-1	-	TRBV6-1	TGTGCCAGCAGGCAGGGGACGAACACTGAAGCTTTCTTT	CASRQGTNTEAFF
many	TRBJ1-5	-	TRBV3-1	TGTGCCAGCAGCCAAGGGATTTATCAGCCCCAGCATTTT	CASSQGIYQPQHF
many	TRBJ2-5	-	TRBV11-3	TGTGCCAGCAGCTTTGCAGGGGTCCAAGAGACCCAGTACTTC	CASSFAGVQETQYF
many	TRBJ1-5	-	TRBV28	TGTGCCAGCAGTCAGGGGCTGCGGTATGGTGTAGAGCATTTT	CASSQGLRYGVEHF
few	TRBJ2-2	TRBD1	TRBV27	TGTGCCAGCGCCGGGACAGGGCTCATGGGCGGGGAGCTGTTTTTT	CASAGTGLMGGELFF
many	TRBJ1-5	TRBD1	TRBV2	TGTGCCAGCAGCGGGACAGGGGGCAATCAGCCCCAGCATTTT	CASSGTGGNQPQHF
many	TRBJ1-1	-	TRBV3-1	TGTGCCAGCAGCCAATTGGCATCGAAAGCTTTCTTT	CASSQLASKAFF
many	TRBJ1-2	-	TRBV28	TGTGCCAGCAGTCCCTTTGAGGACAATCCGACAACATATGGCTACACCTTC	CASSPFEDNPTTYGYTF
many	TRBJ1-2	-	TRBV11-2	TGTGCCAGCAGCTCGCTAATCCGGGACACCTATTCCTATGGCTACACCTTC	CASSSLIRDTYSYGYTF
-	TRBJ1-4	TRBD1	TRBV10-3	TGTGCCACCGCACAGGGGGCGGCTAATGAAAAACTGTTTTTT	CATAQGAANEKLFF
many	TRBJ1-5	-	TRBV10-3	TGTGCCATCAGTGAGTCGAATTTTGGTCAGCCCCAGCATTTT	CAISESNFGQPQHF
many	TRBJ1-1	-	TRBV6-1	TGTGCCAGCACCGACCCAGGGGTGGGTAACACTGAAGCTTTCTTT	CASTDPGVGNTEAFF
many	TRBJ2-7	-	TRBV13	TGTGCCAGCAGCCCCCACCGGTACTACGAGCAGTACTTC	CASSPHRYYEQYF
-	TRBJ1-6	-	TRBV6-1	TGTGCCAGCAGGGGGAGCTCCTATAATTCACCCCTCCACTTT	CASRGSSYNSPLHF
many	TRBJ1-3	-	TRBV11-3	TGTGCCAGCAGCCTAGGGAGGTCTGGAAACACCATATATTTT	CASSLGRSGNTIYF
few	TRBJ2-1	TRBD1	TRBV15	TGTGCCACCAGCAGGTCAGACAGGGGCAATGAGCAGTTCTTC	CATSRSDRGNEQFF
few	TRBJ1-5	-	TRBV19	TGTGCCAGTAGTATACTATTGGACAGTTTGGCCAATCAGCCCCAGCATTTT	CASSILLDSLANQPQHF
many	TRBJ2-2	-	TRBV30	TGTGCCTGGAGTGAGGAGCCACCGGGCGGGGAGCTGTTTTTT	CAWSEEPPGGELFF
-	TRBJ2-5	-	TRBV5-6	TGTGCCAGCAGCGCAATCGGGACGGCCGAAGAGACCCAGTACTTC	CASSAIGTAEETQYF
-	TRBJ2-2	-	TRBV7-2	TGTGCCAGCAGCTTACTAGGGACCGCGAGACTGACCGGGGAGCTGTTTTTT	CASSLLGTARLTGELFF
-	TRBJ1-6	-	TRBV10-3	TGTGCCGTCCGGGACACCACTAATTCACCCCTCCACTTT	CAVRDTTNSPLHF
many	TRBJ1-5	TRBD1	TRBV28	TGTGCCAGCAGGGAAGGGACAGGCTATCAGCCCCAGCATTTT	CASREGTGYQPQHF
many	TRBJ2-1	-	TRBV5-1	TGCGCCAGCAGTTACGAGGTCAGGTACAATGAGCAGTTCTTC	CASSYEVRYNEQFF
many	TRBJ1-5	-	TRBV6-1	TGTGCCAGCGGCCCGGACTCCCAACAGCCCCAGCATTTT	CASGPDSQQPQHF
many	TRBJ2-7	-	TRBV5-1	TGCGCCAGCAGAACCGGACTCCCCCTCAGCTACGAGCAGTACTTC	CASRTGLPLSYEQYF
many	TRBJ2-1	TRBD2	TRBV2	TGTGCCAGCTGTCGGGGGGTAAATGAGCAGTTCTTC	CASCRGVNEQFF
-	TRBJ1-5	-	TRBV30	TGTGCCTGGAGTAATAGGGGAGGACAGCCCCAGCATTTT	CAWSNRGGQPQHF
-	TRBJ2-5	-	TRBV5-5	TGTGCCAGCGGCTTATGTAGAGGGACACCTCGGGAGGCCCAGTACTTC	CASGLCRGTPREAQYF
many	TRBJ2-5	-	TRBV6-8	TGTGCCAGCAACCCCGGACCTCCGACGGAAGAGACCCAGTACTTC	CASNPGPPTEETQYF
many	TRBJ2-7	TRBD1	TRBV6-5	TGTGCCAGCAGTTACCGGGACAGGGTAGTTTACGAGCAGTACTTC	CASSYRDRVVYEQYF
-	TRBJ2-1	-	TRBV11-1	TGTGCCAGCAGCTTAGCGCGGAGGACCTTCTATGGGAATGAGCAGTTCTTC	CASSLARRTFYGNEQFF
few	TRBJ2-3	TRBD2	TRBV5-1	TGCGCCAGCAGCTCCGAAGGGACTAGCGGGGGACGAGATACGCAGTATTTT	CASSSEGTSGGRDTQYF
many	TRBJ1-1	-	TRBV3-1	TGTGCCAGCAGCCAAGATGCGGGATACACTGAAGCTTTCTTT	CASSQDAGYTEAFF
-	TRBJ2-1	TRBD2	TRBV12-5	TGTGCTAGTGGGGCGGGACTAGTGCTGTTCTTC	CASGAGLVLFF
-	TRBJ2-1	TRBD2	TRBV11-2	TGTGCCAGCAGCTTAGCTAGCGGAGAGTACAATGAGCAGTTCTTC	CASSLASGEYNEQFF